Detailed here is one TCR beta chain. No antigen is known for it. An assay was performed, and its level was deep. In the sorted-subset replicate PCRs, around 0.2 ug DNA, 25,000 to 30,000 T cell genomes, was used. Method: immunoSEQ multiplex PCR; TCRdb's copy keeps in-frame clones and lacks some. Altogether a few million clones are present, 85% to 95% being singletons, with the ten largest covering about 0.39%. The data derive from a study of shared clonotypes between healthy human individuals. Looking at the study overall: Per donor, CD8 memory used one plate, CD8 naive used two, CD4 memory used three and CD4 naive used three.

Regarding the study as a whole: Generally, estimated richness proved larger in naive subsets than it did in memory subsets.

Per germline, CDR1 MNHNS and CDR2 SASEGT. CDR3 length: 14 amino acids. V lost 5 bases, J lost 0 bases, and 4 bases stayed unmatched. The sample was naive CD4+ T cells from PBMCs. As to subset: CD45RA+ positively selected. The chain uses TRBV6-1 and TRBJ2-7, with 7 bases aligning to TRBD1. The sequence came from a man younger than 35 in good health. Some clones in this sample may be carry-over from other donors' samples. The CDR3 spells CASSMGQNSYEQYF. CDR3 coding DNA: TGTGCCAGCAGTATGGGACAGAACTCCTACGAGCAGTACTTC.